This TCR beta chain was retrieved from a study of blood T cell repertoires in COVID-19. Profiling relied on immunoSEQ multiplex PCR, and the TCRdb table lists in-frame clones only, not all of them. In the table there are approximately 180,000 clones, approximately 80% of which are singletons. Germline V gene sequence: CDR1 SEHNR, CDR2 FQNEAQ (reference sequence). V was pared by 9 bases and J by 6 bases, with 17 bases between. CDR3 length: 13 residues. The Seattle patients, enrolled during active infection, were followed longitudinally. The chain employs TRBV7-9 and TRBJ1-2; no firm D call. The specimen sequenced was peripheral blood. This TCR was sampled from a woman aged 40 to 49 with COVID-19, enrolled during active disease. CDR3 region: CASLSSPLNGYTF. For the CDR3, the DNA is TGTGCCAGTCTTAGCAGCCCATTAAATGGCTACACCTTC.